The clone carrying this T cell receptor beta chain has a count of ten or more. Its antigen is still unknown. The data are from a study of T-cell memory formation after mild COVID-19. In the study overall: The study found TCR clusters largely donor specific.

TCRdb itself ran the 5' RACE reads through MiXCR, one entry per CDR3 protein. This sample carries 250,000 to 350,000 distinct CDR3 sequences, roughly an eighth of them seen once, and the ten largest clones take roughly a fifth. Study outcomes and limitations: Clonal second-wave expansions that peaked on day 37 had unconfirmed SARS-CoV-2 specificity.

Germline V gives CDR1 MNHEY, CDR2 SVGAGI. V was trimmed by 6 bases and J by 6 bases, leaving 10 bases between them. CDR3 size: 12 residues. The gene calls are TRBV6-5 and TRBJ2-3, with a weak D call TRBD1 (6 bases). The sequencing input was PBMCs or a T cell subset sorted from them (not recorded which). The TCR comes from a man aged 18 to 30 who had mild COVID-19 (a few samples of this study predate the infection). Cell type and time point are not known. The DNA of the CDR3 is TGTGCCAGCAGACAGGGTCCGGATACGCAGTATTTT. Its translation: CASRQGPDTQYF.